The rows below give T cell receptor beta chains drawn from one sample of a study of blood T cell repertoires in COVID-19. The method was immunoSEQ multiplex PCR; TCRdb's version includes in-frame clones alone and lacks a portion of them. Among about 350,000 clones listed, 88% were seen once. Material: peripheral blood. The receptors come from a woman aged 70 to 79 with COVID-19, enrolled during active disease. Each CDR3 is given with its conserved first and last residue. Fields, in order: V gene, D gene, J gene, clone size, CDR3 protein, CDR3 DNA. The D gene is left open where the match is weak. The size field is filled for only some rows; it gives once, few, many or a size class.

TRBV7-3	NA	TRBJ1-2	NA	CASSVTGYYGYTF	TGTGCCAGCAGCGTTACAGGTTACTATGGCTACACCTTC
TRBV2	TRBD1	TRBJ1-4	few	CASRALGTENEKLFF	TGTGCCAGCAGGGCTCTCGGGACAGAGAATGAAAAACTGTTTTTT
TRBV6-5	NA	TRBJ1-3	NA	CASWDWSGWNTIYF	TGTGCCAGCTGGGACTGGTCAGGTTGGAACACCATATATTTT
TRBV9	TRBD2	TRBJ2-1	NA	CASSPGTTNEQFF	TGTGCCAGCAGCCCCGGGACTACCAATGAGCAGTTCTTC
TRBV9	NA	TRBJ1-4	NA	CASSVSGPNEKLFF	TGTGCCAGCAGCGTGAGCGGTCCTAATGAAAAACTGTTTTTT
TRBV7-6	TRBD1	TRBJ2-7	NA	CASSLGEGALYEQYF	TGTGCCAGCAGCTTAGGAGAGGGGGCCCTATACGAGCAGTACTTC
TRBV19	NA	TRBJ1-5	once	CASSTGDWSNQPQHF	TGTGCCAGTAGTACAGGGGATTGGAGCAATCAGCCCCAGCATTTT
TRBV4-3	TRBD1	TRBJ1-6	once	CASSQGRTGRGSYNSPLHF	TGCGCCAGCAGCCAAGGACGGACAGGAAGAGGATCCTATAATTCACCCCTCCACTTT
TRBV14	TRBD1	TRBJ1-2	NA	CASSQARTGGLWYGYTF	TGTGCCAGCAGCCAAGCTAGGACAGGGGGCTTGTGGTATGGCTACACCTTC
TRBV4-1	TRBD2	TRBJ2-7	NA	CASGGGTLEGEQYF	TGCGCCAGCGGGGGGGGGACCTTGGAAGGCGAGCAGTACTTC
TRBV5-1	NA	TRBJ2-5	NA	CASSLSTGWETQYF	TGCGCCAGCAGCTTGTCGACGGGATGGGAGACCCAGTACTTC
TRBV19	NA	TRBJ2-3	once	CASRVEGTDTQYF	TGTGCCAGTAGGGTCGAGGGCACAGATACGCAGTATTTT
TRBV6-5	TRBD1	TRBJ1-3	NA	CASSLDRVRNTIYF	TGTGCCAGCAGTCTTGACAGGGTTAGAAACACCATATATTTT